This TCR beta chain was identified during a study of T cells expressing NK-cell markers. As for the study in general: The authors sequenced eight donors, of whom seven were HCMV-seropositive and one was seronegative. Study-level results: The CD3+CD56-NKG2C+ fraction was also led by these clonotypes in four donors. Dominant NKG2C+ clonotypes were found to form about 1.0-8% of CD8+ T cells in about six donors.

As for this clonotype: No antigen is known for it.

Synthesis of TCR beta cDNA relied on 5'RACE template switching carrying UMIs. TCRdb reprocessed the 5' RACE reads and reports one entry per CDR3 protein, with no DNA. Here the sample table reports some 300,000 distinct CDR3 sequences. This CDR3 comprises 13 residues. The germline V gene has CDR1 DFQATT and CDR2 SNEGSKA (reference sequence). This chain connects TRBV20-1 to TRBJ1-2; TCRdb designates TRBD1, a call that cannot be tested without DNA. The sequence came from a man aged 18 to 35 in good health. The specimen was blood T cells: a sorted CD56 or NKG2C T cell subset, CD4+ or CD8+ T cells, or bulk PBMC T cells (not recorded which). The chain's CDR3 is CSARAGTAYGYTF.